The 20 T cell receptor beta chains reported below all come from one sample, sequenced in a study of cytomegalovirus exposure and HLA in healthy donors listed by TCRdb under 2017. Libraries came from the immunoSEQ multiplex PCR assay. A mixture of 60 forward primers for TCR Vbeta segments and 13 reverse primers for TCR Jbeta segments was used in the multiplex PCR. Here the immuneACCESS table is served through TCRdb, limited to in-frame sequences with V and J called. Missing clones are a known gap in these copies; in checked studies unresolved V genes cover under half, and the rest lacks a known reason. A total of some 56,000 clones appear in this sample, under 90% of them only once. The ten most abundant clones make up roughly 3.5% of the sample. The sample taken for sequencing was PBMCs. Every receptor here comes from a woman aged 40 to 50 in good health and CMV-seronegative.

V is TRBV4-1 and J is TRBJ2-5; 8 positions agree with TRBD1. The CDR3 totals 13 residues. V lost 4 bases to trimming and J lost 4 bases; unmatched junction nucleotides: 2. Germline V gene lookup returns CDR1 MGHRA and CDR2 YSYEKL. This CDR3 is CASSRQGPETQYF. CDR3 coding DNA: TGCGCCAGCAGCCGACAGGGGCCAGAGACCCAGTACTTC.

The rearrangement links TRBV6-1 to TRBJ2-7; 7 nucleotides agree with TRBD2. CDR3 size: 15 residues. CDR1 is MNHNS and CDR2 is SASEGT in the germline V gene. Trimming removed 6 bases from V and 0 bases from J; junction bases left unmatched: 8. The CDR3 loop is CASRTPGGSSYEQYF. The DNA for the CDR3 is TGTGCCAGCAGGACCCCCGGGGGGAGCTCCTACGAGCAGTACTTC.

V gene TRBV4-1 combines with J gene TRBJ2-1, with 8 nucleotides matching TRBD1. This CDR3 comprises 16 residues. Losses at the gene ends were 4 bases for V and 6 bases for J; bases not matched to a gene: 11. Germline CDR1 is MGHRA and CDR2 is YSYEKL. The chain's CDR3 is CASSPTTGGRVNEQFF. The CDR3 DNA follows: TGCGCCAGCAGCCCAACCACAGGGGGTCGGGTCAATGAGCAGTTCTTC.

CDR3 bases: TGTGCCAGCAGCGCAACCCTTAGCGGGACCTCCTACGAGCAGTACTTC. Translated: CASSATLSGTSYEQYF. The genes are TRBV27 and TRBJ2-7; 8 bases line up with TRBD2. V gave up 6 bases and J gave up 0 bases; unmatched junction bases: 10. The CDR3 has 16 residues. Per germline, CDR1 MNHEY and CDR2 SMNVEV (reference sequence).

The J gene is TRBJ1-2, the V gene TRBV2, with D tentatively TRBD1 (5 bases). Trimming cost V 3 bases and J 2 bases, with 7 bases left between them. Germline V gene data show CDR1 as SNHLY and CDR2 as FYNNEI. The CDR3 has 13 residues. Here the CDR3 reads CASSEPGNYGYTF. DNA for the CDR3: TGTGCCAGCAGTGAGCCAGGGAACTATGGCTACACCTTC.

The chain recombines TRBV29-1 with TRBJ2-7; 7 bases agree with TRBD2. The trim removed 4 bases at V and 0 bases at J, leaving 3 bases unmatched. The CDR3 contains 13 residues. Germline V gene sequence: CDR1 SQVTM, CDR2 ANQGSEA. CDR3 bases: TGCAGCGTTGTGCCTAGCGGCTCCTACGAGCAGTACTTC. This gives the protein CSVVPSGSYEQYF.

V and J are TRBV9 and TRBJ2-2; D not certain. V dropped 4 bases and J dropped 0 bases, with 4 bases sitting between them. Per germline, CDR1 SGDLS and CDR2 YYNGEE. CDR3 length equals 13 residues. CDR3 sequence: CASSISNTGELFF. In nucleotides, the CDR3 is TGTGCCAGCAGCATCTCGAACACCGGGGAGCTGTTTTTT.

This clone was seen only once. The chain links TRBV5-4 to TRBJ2-3; 10 bases fit TRBD2. Germline CDR1 and CDR2: SGHNT and YYREEE (reference sequence). After removal of 2 bases from V and 5 bases from J, the junction contained 8 bases not matched to a gene. This CDR3 is built from 16 residues. The CDR3 nucleotides read TGTGCCAGCAGCTTCCTTAGCGGGAGGAATTTAGATACGCAGTATTTT. Translated: CASSFLSGRNLDTQYF.

The chain combines TRBV5-1 with TRBJ1-3; a possible D gene is TRBD1 (5 bases). CDR1 is SGHRS and CDR2 is YFSETQ in the germline V gene. The V end lost 1 base, the J end lost 0 bases, and 5 bases lay between the germline ends. This CDR3 region has 14 residues. The DNA of the CDR3 is TGCGCCAGCAGCTTGACAGGCTCTGGAAACACCATATATTTT. It is translated as CASSLTGSGNTIYF.

J is TRBJ1-3 and V is TRBV7-2; D gene unclear. The V gene lost 1 base and the J gene lost 1 base, with 11 bases spanning the gap. Germline V CDR1 and CDR2: SGHTA, FQGNSA. CDR3 size: 16 residues. Here the CDR3 reads CASSLVWQASGNTIYF. CDR3 coding DNA: TGTGCCAGCAGCTTAGTGTGGCAGGCGTCTGGAAACACCATATATTTT.

The chain recombines TRBV6-5 with TRBJ2-1; TRBD2 matches at 7 bases. Germline loops: CDR1 MNHEY, CDR2 SVGAGI. The CDR3 totals 13 residues. After removal of 5 bases from V and 4 bases from J, the junction contained 2 bases not matched to a gene. CDR3 loop: CASSRAGYNEQFF. CDR3 in DNA: TGTGCCAGCAGTAGAGCGGGGTACAATGAGCAGTTCTTC.

The chain recombines TRBV28 with TRBJ2-7, with 8 bases lining up with TRBD1. The CDR3 length is 14 residues. In germline, CDR1 is MDHEN, CDR2 SYDVKM. V trimming: 4 bases; J trimming: 5 bases; junction bases outside the gene matches: 7. In nucleotides, the CDR3 is TGTGCCAGCAGTTGGGGACAGGCCTTAAACGAGCAGTACTTC. This encodes CASSWGQALNEQYF.

This clone has a single count. This same CDR3 is encoded by further DNA sequences in the sample. The chain joins TRBV6-1 to TRBJ1-5, with 8 positions matching TRBD1. The J segment lost 5 bases and the V segment lost 7 bases, leaving 10 bases of the junction unmatched. The CDR3 has 15 residues. Germline lookup yields CDR1 MNHNS and CDR2 SASEGT. Written as DNA, the CDR3 is TGTGCCAGCACTCCCGGACAGGGCCTAGATCAGCCCCAGCATTTT. This translates into CASTPGQGLDQPQHF.

The rearrangement links TRBV28 to TRBJ2-7; 8 bases are a match to TRBD1. Germline V gives CDR1 MDHEN, CDR2 SYDVKM. V gave up 1 base and J gave up 6 bases; unmatched junction bases: 5. The CDR3 loop spans 14 amino acids. The CDR3 DNA reads as TGTGCCAGCAGTTTATACAGGGGGGTCGGCGAGCAGTACTTC. Translated, it gives CASSLYRGVGEQYF.

The chain joins TRBV2 to TRBJ1-2; D is unresolved. CDR3 size: 11 residues. CDR1 SNHLY and CDR2 FYNNEI come from the germline V gene. Trimming cost V 7 bases and J 9 bases, with 12 bases left between them. This CDR3 is CASKYTASYTF. The CDR3 region has the DNA TGTGCCAGCAAATATACAGCCAGCTACACCTTC.

The chain joins TRBV5-5 to TRBJ2-3, with a tentative D call TRBD2 (6 bases). The CDR3 spans 15 residues. With 4 bases removed from V and 3 bases from J, the gap between germline ends came to 15 bases. Germline V gene sequence: CDR1 SGHKS, CDR2 YYEKEE (reference sequence). The CDR3 reads CASSPTGRRTDTQYF. CDR3 DNA sequence: TGTGCCAGCAGCCCGACTGGGAGGAGGACAGATACGCAGTATTTT.

CDR3 DNA: TGTGCCAGTAGTATACGACAGGGACTGAGCACTGAAGCTTTCTTT. This sequence encodes CASSIRQGLSTEAFF. This chain joins TRBV19 and TRBJ1-1, with 7 bases aligning to TRBD1. V shed 2 bases and J 4 bases; nucleotides not matched to a gene: 7. This CDR3 comprises 15 residues. The germline V gene encodes CDR1 LNHDA and CDR2 SQIVND (reference sequence).

There are a few counts of this clone. The chain combines TRBV5-1 with TRBJ2-2, with D possibly being TRBD1 (5 bases). Trimming shortened V by 1 base and J by 6 bases, and 13 bases separated the two germline ends. This CDR3 comprises 15 residues. Germline CDR1 is SGHRS and CDR2 is YFSETQ. The CDR3 DNA reads TGCGCCAGCAGCTTGTGGACACCAAACGCCGGGGAGCTGTTTTTT. This encodes CASSLWTPNAGELFF.

This clone was detected only a few times. At the DNA level, this CDR3 is encoded by other sequences in the same sample as well. The V call is TRBV6-5, the J call TRBJ2-1; D not certain. The V and J ends lost 2 bases and 9 bases respectively, with 5 bases between them. The germline gives CDR1 MNHEY, CDR2 SVGAGI. The CDR3 contains 11 residues. In nucleotides, the CDR3 is TGTGCCAGCAGTTACGGCGGTGAGCAGTTCTTC. Its translation: CASSYGGEQFF.

The J gene is TRBJ1-1, the V gene TRBV28, with 7 bases identical to TRBD1. This CDR3 contains 17 residues. The V and J ends lost 3 bases and 10 bases, in that order; junction bases with no gene match: 20. Germline V lookup: CDR1 MDHEN, CDR2 SYDVKM. The CDR3 sequence is CASSLAIGTAPGQGAFF. CDR3 coding DNA: TGTGCCAGCAGTTTGGCGATAGGGACAGCCCCGGGTCAAGGAGCTTTCTTT.